The clone carrying this T cell receptor (beta chain) appeared a few times. Trimming removed 6 bases from V and 2 bases from J; junction bases left unmatched: 12. The CDR3 has 16 residues. In germline, CDR1 is SQVTM, CDR2 ANQGSEA. This specimen comes from a study of T cells of healthy individuals. TCRdb re-analysed the 5' RACE reads in MiXCR, keeping a single row per CDR3 protein. The sample lists under 70,000 distinct CDR3 sequences; roughly 14% were seen once. This clonotype was sampled from a human donor in good health. This chain links TRBV29-1 with TRBJ2-3, with 9 nucleotides matching TRBD2. The CDR3 nucleotides read TGCAGCGTGGGCCTTACCAGCGGGGGGTCCACAGATACGCAGTATTTT. Residues: CSVGLTSGGSTDTQYF.